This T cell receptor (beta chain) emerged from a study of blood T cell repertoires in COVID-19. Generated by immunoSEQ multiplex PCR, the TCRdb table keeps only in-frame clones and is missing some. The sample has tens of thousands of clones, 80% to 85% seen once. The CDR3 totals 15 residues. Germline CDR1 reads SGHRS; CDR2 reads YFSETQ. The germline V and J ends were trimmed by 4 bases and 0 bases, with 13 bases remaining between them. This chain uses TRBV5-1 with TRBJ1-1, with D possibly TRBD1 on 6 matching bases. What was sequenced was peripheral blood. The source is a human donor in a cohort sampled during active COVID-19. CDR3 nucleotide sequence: TGCGCCAGCAGCGGTACCGGGACAATGAACACTGAAGCTTTCTTT. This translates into CASSGTGTMNTEAFF.